A single sample gave rise to the 5 T cell receptor beta chains below, sequenced in a study of control samples from healthy donors and cancer patients (dated by TCRdb to 2019 to 2021). The library was made by the immunoSEQ multiplex PCR assay. TCRdb holds this immuneACCESS table with in-frame rearrangements only. Some clones are missing; in checked studies, unresolved V genes explain under half, and the rest has no known cause. Across this sample there are 130,000 to 150,000 clones, with roughly 94% seen only once. The ten largest clonotypes hold over 12% of the sample. The source material was PBMCs. Receptors were obtained from a man aged 55 to 70 with colorectal cancer.

V gene TRBV23-1 combines with J gene TRBJ2-7; D is uncertain. TRBV23-1 has ORF status, its function being uncertain. V was pared by 4 bases and J by 3 bases, with 10 bases between. CDR3 length equals 13 residues. CDR3 DNA sequence: TGCGCCAGCAGTCTATGGGCGAGCTACGAGCAGTACTTC. This sequence encodes CASSLWASYEQYF.

The J gene is TRBJ2-5, the V gene TRBV25-1; 10 nucleotides line up with TRBD2. V shed 6 bases and J 5 bases; nucleotides not matched to a gene: 9. Germline V gene lookup returns CDR1 MGHDK and CDR2 SYGVNS. The CDR3 extends over 15 amino acids. For the CDR3, the DNA is TGTGCCAGCAGCCTCGGACTAGCGGCCTCGGAGACCCAGTACTTC. Translating gives CASSLGLAASETQYF.

This chain connects TRBV6-5 to TRBJ1-2; D gene uncertain. The CDR3 is made up of 13 amino acids. Germline V gene data show CDR1 as MNHEY and CDR2 as SVGAGI. The V end lost 2 bases, the J end lost 6 bases, and 10 bases lay between the germline ends. The CDR3 DNA is TGTGCCAGCAGTTACCTCGGCGGGAATGGCTACACCTTC. Residues: CASSYLGGNGYTF.

The CDR3 region is CASTPGGVYEQYF. For the CDR3, the DNA is TGTGCCAGCACCCCTGGTGGGGTCTACGAGCAGTACTTC. This chain connects TRBV12-3 or TRBV12-4 to TRBJ2-7; D gene unclear. Trimming took off 7 bases at V and 3 bases at J, with 13 bases between the two ends. This CDR3 contains 13 residues.

The chain has TRBV7-9 and TRBJ2-5; D tentatively reads TRBD1 or TRBD2 (5 bases each). Deletions cut 5 bases from V and 1 base from J, with 11 bases between. Germline V gives CDR1 SEHNR, CDR2 FQNEAQ (reference sequence). This CDR3 region has 14 residues. CDR3 nucleotides: TGTGCCAGCAGCATTCGGGACGGCCAAGAGACCCAGTACTTC. It encodes CASSIRDGQETQYF.